A single sample gave rise to the 25 T cell receptor beta chains below, sequenced in a study of OX40 agonist ivuxolimab in advanced cancers. The table came from immunoSEQ multiplex PCR; TCRdb's copy has only in-frame clones and leaves some out. The sample contains about 64,000 clones, about 89% of which appear only once. The source material was CD4+ or CD8+ T cells sorted from blood, sampled in a trial of the OX40 agonist ivuxolimab. The receptors shown here come from an adult with an advanced solid tumor such as melanoma, head and neck, liver or kidney cancer.

The V call is TRBV28, the J call TRBJ2-3; the D is unclear. Deletions cut 3 bases from V and 1 base from J, with 11 bases between. Looked up from germline, CDR1 is MDHEN and CDR2 is SYDVKM. The CDR3 contains 15 residues. In DNA form, the CDR3 reads TGTGCCAGCAGTTTCCCCGCTGGAGGCACAGATACGCAGTATTTT. It specifies CASSFPAGGTDTQYF.

This clone has a handful of counts. The V gene is TRBV28, the J gene TRBJ1-2; D ambiguous. V shed 6 bases and J shed 7 bases, with 9 bases lying between them. Germline V gene data show CDR1 as MDHEN and CDR2 as SYDVKM. This CDR3 has 11 residues. The CDR3 DNA reads TGTGCCAGCAGCGACAAGGCTGGCTACACCTTC. Its protein product is CASSDKAGYTF.

The J gene is TRBJ2-2, the V gene TRBV29-1; a possible D gene is TRBD1 (5 bases). Trimming pared 6 bases from V and 5 bases from J, leaving 19 bases between. The CDR3 extends over 15 amino acids. Per germline, CDR1 SQVTM and CDR2 ANQGSEA. CDR3 DNA: TGCAGCGTCGGTCCTGGACACCTGCCAACCGGGGAGCTGTTTTTT. This gives the protein CSVGPGHLPTGELFF.

The chain is built from TRBV29-1 and TRBJ2-5, with D perhaps matching TRBD1 (6 bases). This CDR3 region has 15 residues. Per the germline V gene, CDR1 is SQVTM and CDR2 is ANQGSEA. V was pared by 0 bases and J by 6 bases, with 17 bases between. This CDR3 reads CSVEEGNRAGQTQYF. The CDR3 bases are TGCAGCGTTGAAGAGGGGAACAGGGCCGGCCAGACCCAGTACTTC.

V and J are TRBV19 and TRBJ2-2; 10 positions match TRBD1. Looked up from germline, CDR1 is LNHDA and CDR2 is SQIVND (reference sequence). Trimming removed 5 bases from V and 3 bases from J; junction bases left unmatched: 9. The CDR3 sequence is 17 residues long. This CDR3 is CASSLGTGALHTGELFF. The CDR3 DNA reads as TGTGCCAGTAGTTTGGGGACAGGGGCTCTACACACCGGGGAGCTGTTTTTT. The full variable domain, in which reference TRBV19 and TRBJ2-2 provide the parts outside the CDR3, is DGGITQSPKYLFRKEGQNVTLSCEQNLNHDAMYWYRQDPGQGLRLIYYSQIVNDFQKGDIAEGYSVSREKKESFPLTVTSAQKNPTAFYLCASSLGTGALHTGELFFGEGSRLTVL.

V is TRBV7-6 and J is TRBJ2-1; 10 positions match TRBD2. The CDR3 has 18 amino acids. After removal of 4 bases from V and 3 bases from J, the junction contained 12 bases not matched to a gene. Germline V gives CDR1 SGHVS, CDR2 FNYEAQ. In nucleotides, the CDR3 is TGTGCCAGCAGCTCCGACGGTTCGGGACTAGCGAGCTACAATGAGCAGTTCTTC. This encodes CASSSDGSGLASYNEQFF.

The chain couples TRBV7-8 to TRBJ2-4; 13 bases map to TRBD2. CDR1 and CDR2 (germline): SGHVS, FQNEAQ. J was trimmed by 2 bases and V by 4 bases; bases with no gene match: 20. This CDR3 is 22 amino acids long. The CDR3 reads CASSSLGSIPGLAGRTKNIQYF. DNA for the CDR3: TGTGCCAGCAGCTCCCTAGGGTCTATACCGGGACTAGCGGGAAGGACCAAAAACATTCAGTACTTC.

The chain is built from TRBV7-2 and TRBJ2-1; no clear D. The germline V gene has CDR1 SGHTA and CDR2 FQGNSA. CDR3 length: 14 residues. V lost 2 bases and J lost 3, with 8 bases in between. CDR3 sequence (DNA): TGTGCCAGCAGCTTACGGAGCAGCTACAATGAGCAGTTCTTC. The encoded protein is CASSLRSSYNEQFF.

The chain employs TRBV27 and TRBJ2-1; D may be TRBD2 (5 bases). V was cut by 2 bases and J by 4 bases, with 6 bases left in between. This CDR3 comprises 13 residues. Germline V gene sequence: CDR1 MNHEY, CDR2 SMNVEV (reference sequence). CDR3 sequence (DNA): TGTGCCAGCAGTTTAAGGGAGTACAATGAGCAGTTCTTC. Protein sequence: CASSLREYNEQFF.

The chain links TRBV5-1 to TRBJ2-2; 7 bases agree with TRBD1. The V segment lost 2 bases and the J segment 3 bases; nucleotides outside the gene matches: 4. The CDR3 contains 15 residues. Germline CDR1 reads SGHRS; CDR2 reads YFSETQ. The CDR3 DNA reads TGCGCCAGCAGCTTACAGGGGAGAGACACCGGGGAGCTGTTTTTT. Translating it yields CASSLQGRDTGELFF. Complete variable domain (other parts from reference TRBV5-1 and TRBJ2-2): KAGVTQTPRYLIKTRGQQVTLSCSPISGHRSVSWYQQTPGQGLQFLFEYFSETQRNKGNFPGRFSGRQFSNSRSEMNVSTLELGDSALYLCASSLQGRDTGELFFGEGSRLTVL.

The CDR3 bases are TGTGCTAGCTCCAAAGACACCGGGGAGCTGTTTTTT. Its translation: CASSKDTGELFF. The chain employs TRBV7-7 and TRBJ2-2; D is unresolved. The CDR3 has 12 residues. Germline V lookup: CDR1 SSHAT, CDR2 FNYEAQ (reference sequence).

The chain combines TRBV18 with TRBJ2-3; 7 nucleotides line up with TRBD1. J gave up 0 bases and V 2 bases, and 2 bases lay outside the gene matches. Germline lookup yields CDR1 KGHSH and CDR2 LQKENI. The CDR3 is made up of 15 amino acids. The CDR3 sequence is CASSPGDSSTDTQYF. The CDR3 DNA reads as TGTGCCAGCTCACCAGGGGACAGCAGCACAGATACGCAGTATTTT.

The chain combines TRBV10-2 with TRBJ2-3; a weak D match, TRBD2 (5 bases). CDR1 and CDR2 (germline): WSHSY, SAAADI. This CDR3 is built from 16 residues. CDR3 in amino acids: CASSAVAGPSTDTQYF. Written as DNA, the CDR3 is TGCGCTAGCTCAGCAGTGGCGGGTCCTAGCACAGATACGCAGTATTTT.

This chain links TRBV16 with TRBJ2-5, with D unclear. The CDR3 has 14 amino acids. Germline CDR1 reads KGHSY; CDR2 reads FQNENV. Trimming stripped 5 bases from V and 5 bases from J, with 15 bases between. CDR3 loop: CASSGVYPGETQYF. As DNA, the CDR3 is TGTGCCAGCAGCGGCGTCTACCCCGGGGAGACCCAGTACTTC.

This clone came up once. The rearrangement links TRBV2 to TRBJ2-1; the D gene is possibly TRBD1 (7 bases). V was cut by 5 bases and J by 6 bases, with 17 bases left in between. The CDR3 is 15 residues long. CDR1 and CDR2 (germline): SNHLY, FYNNEI. CDR3 sequence (DNA): TGTGCCAGCAGTCCAAGCCAGGGGGGCCTCAATGAGCAGTTCTTC. Its protein is CASSPSQGGLNEQFF. Using reference TRBV2 and TRBJ2-1 for the parts outside the CDR3, the full variable domain is EPEVTQTPSHQVTQMGQEVILRCVPISNHLYFYWYRQILGQKVEFLVSFYNNEISEKSEIFDDQFSVERPDGSNFTLKIRSTKLEDSAMYFCASSPSQGGLNEQFFGPGTRLTVL.

The V call is TRBV19, the J call TRBJ1-2; D perhaps matches TRBD1 (6 bases). Per the germline V gene, CDR1 is LNHDA and CDR2 is SQIVND (reference sequence). V lost 2 bases, J lost 4 bases, and 11 bases lay in between. This CDR3 region has 14 residues. This CDR3 reads CASSISGGLYGYTF. The DNA for the CDR3 is TGTGCCAGTAGTATAAGCGGGGGCCTCTATGGCTACACCTTC.

V usage is TRBV4-1 and J usage is TRBJ1-2; no clear D. The V end lost 0 bases, the J end lost 5 bases, and 7 bases lay between the germline ends. Germline loops: CDR1 MGHRA, CDR2 YSYEKL. The CDR3 spans 13 residues. The CDR3 loop reads CASSQETGYGYTF. CDR3 DNA sequence: TGCGCCAGCAGCCAAGAGACCGGATATGGCTACACCTTC.

The V call is TRBV10-3, the J call TRBJ1-2; 7 bases are a match to TRBD1. CDR1 is ENHRY and CDR2 is SYGVKD in the germline V gene. CDR3 length equals 15 residues. Losses at the gene ends were 4 bases for V and 8 bases for J; bases not matched to a gene: 13. CDR3 DNA: TGTGCCATCAGTGGGCAAAAAGGGGGCGCGGAAGGCTACACCTTC. Translation gives CAISGQKGGAEGYTF.

The chain links TRBV7-2 to TRBJ2-5; 8 bases are shared with TRBD2. The CDR3 sequence is 15 residues long. V dropped 4 bases and J dropped 5; count of bases not matched to a gene: 9. Germline V gene lookup returns CDR1 SGHTA and CDR2 FQGNSA. This CDR3 reads CASSSGGRPLETQYF. The CDR3, as DNA: TGTGCCAGCAGCTCCGGCGGGAGGCCGTTGGAGACCCAGTACTTC. Based on the CDR3 plus reference TRBV7-2 and TRBJ2-5, the full variable domain is GAGVSQSPSNKVTEKGKDVELRCDPISGHTALYWYRQSLGQGLEFLIYFQGNSAPDKSGLPSDRFSAERTGGSVSTLTIQRTQQEDSAVYLCASSSGGRPLETQYFGPGTRLLVL.

The genes are TRBV19 and TRBJ2-4; D may be TRBD1 (8 bases). V gave up 6 bases and J gave up 12 bases, with 18 bases separating them. Per germline, CDR1 LNHDA and CDR2 SQIVND (reference sequence). The CDR3 covers 13 residues. CDR3 in amino acids: CASRVGQGGDQYF. The DNA of the CDR3 is TGTGCCAGTAGAGTCGGACAGGGAGGGGATCAGTACTTC.

This clone was seen just once. The J gene is TRBJ2-7, the V gene TRBV19; D uncertain. This CDR3 is 14 amino acids long. Germline lookup yields CDR1 LNHDA and CDR2 SQIVND (reference sequence). V was cut by 3 bases and J by 0 bases, with 9 bases left in between. The CDR3 protein is CASSIDPSSYEQYF. CDR3 bases: TGTGCCAGTAGTATTGACCCGAGCTCCTACGAGCAGTACTTC.

This chain connects TRBV30 to TRBJ2-1; no definite D call. In germline, CDR1 is GTSNPN, CDR2 SVGIG (reference sequence). The V gene lost 2 bases and the J gene lost 4 bases, with 12 bases spanning the gap. The CDR3 spans 14 residues. CDR3 in amino acids: CAWSRSQLYNEQFF. The CDR3, as DNA: TGTGCCTGGAGTAGGAGTCAGCTGTACAATGAGCAGTTCTTC.

The chain links TRBV7-3 to TRBJ1-5; D not certain. CDR1 and CDR2 (germline): SGHTA, FQGTGA. This CDR3 region has 12 residues. The V and J ends lost 4 bases and 8 bases respectively, with 9 bases between them. CDR3: CASSSYSEPQHF. Here the CDR3 DNA reads TGTGCCAGCAGCTCCTACAGCGAGCCCCAGCATTTT.

This clone occurred once. V usage is TRBV19 and J usage is TRBJ2-3, with D tentatively TRBD1 (5 bases). The germline gives CDR1 LNHDA, CDR2 SQIVND (reference sequence). This CDR3 is built from 14 residues. Trimming took off 5 bases at V and 2 bases at J, with 11 bases between the two ends. CDR3 protein: CASSGARHTDTQYF. CDR3 DNA: TGTGCCAGTAGTGGGGCCAGGCACACAGATACGCAGTATTTT.

This clone was seen a few times. J is TRBJ2-3 and V is TRBV11-2; D unclear. The V end lost 5 bases, the J end lost 2 bases, and 14 bases lay between the germline ends. This CDR3 is built from 15 residues. From germline, CDR1 is SGHAT and CDR2 FQNNGV. The CDR3 loop is CASSPKARNTDTQYF. CDR3 sequence (DNA): TGTGCCAGCAGCCCCAAGGCGCGCAACACAGATACGCAGTATTTT.